Listed below are T cell receptor beta chains from one sample, sequenced in a study of post-analysis software for immune sequencing data. A single record per CDR3 protein comes from TCRdb applying MiXCR to the PCR reads. The data hold 450,000 to 650,000 distinct CDR3 sequences, with around 44% observed a single time. Sequencing was carried out using blood. These receptors originate from a girl aged 10-17 years with multiple sclerosis. Each CDR3 is given with its conserved first and last residue. The D gene is left open where the match is weak. Size is stated for part of the rows, as once, few or many counts, or as a class when the clone is expanded.

D	V	size	J	DNA	CDR3
-	TRBV11-2	-	TRBJ2-1	TGTGCCAGCAGCTTAGGACACCTTAGCTCCTACAATGAGCAGTTCTTC	CASSLGHLSSYNEQFF
-	TRBV12-3/TRBV12-4	once	TRBJ1-6	TGTGCCAGCGGGCTAGACGGGATCGTAAATTCACCCCTCCACTTT	CASGLDGIVNSPLHF
TRBD1	TRBV7-8	many	TRBJ2-5	TGCGCCAGCAGCCCCGGACAGGGGGTAGAAGAGACCCAGTACTTC	CASSPGQGVEETQYF
TRBD2	TRBV12-3/TRBV12-4	-	TRBJ2-5	TGTGCCAGCAAGAGCGGGGCGCAAGAGACCCAGTACTTC	CASKSGAQETQYF
-	TRBV29-1	-	TRBJ1-1	TGCAGCGTTGCGGGGATGACTGAAGCTTTCTTT	CSVAGMTEAFF
-	TRBV6-6	-	TRBJ1-5	TGTGCCAGCAGTTGGAACAGGGTTGATAGCAATCAGCCCCAGCATTTT	CASSWNRVDSNQPQHF
TRBD1	TRBV5-1	-	TRBJ1-1	TGCGCCAGCAGCGCCGGGACAGTGAACACTGAAGCTTGCTTT	CASSAGTVNTEACF
-	TRBV24-1	-	TRBJ2-2	TGTGCCACCAGTGGTGACAGATCCCAGAACACCGGGGAGCTGTTTTTT	CATSGDRSQNTGELFF
TRBD2	TRBV7-2	few	TRBJ2-1	TGTGCCAGCGCCGTCATAGCGGGGGAGGCCTACAATGAGCAGTTCTTC	CASAVIAGEAYNEQFF
TRBD2	TRBV12-3/TRBV12-4	few	TRBJ2-1	TGTGCCAGCACTAAAGGGACTAGCGGGAGGGTCGTGCAGTTCTTC	CASTKGTSGRVVQFF
TRBD1	TRBV7-9	-	TRBJ2-5	TGTGCCAGCAGCTTCGGCCAGGGGGACCAAGAGACCCAGTACTTC	CASSFGQGDQETQYF
TRBD1	TRBV6-6	-	TRBJ1-2	TGTGCCAGCAGTTCAGGCGGCGTTGAGGGGGCCAGGGCTTACACCTTC	CASSSGGVEGARAYTF
-	TRBV29-1	few	TRBJ2-5	TGCAGCGTTGGATTGAAGGTAGCTAAAGAGACCCAGTACTTC	CSVGLKVAKETQYF
-	TRBV12-3/TRBV12-4	-	TRBJ1-6	TGTGCCAGCAGTTTAGGGGGCCCCTATAATTCACCCCTCCACTTT	CASSLGGPYNSPLHF
-	TRBV28	few	TRBJ2-3	TGTGCCAGCAGGACGGGACCGAGCACAGATACGCAGTATTTT	CASRTGPSTDTQYF
TRBD1	TRBV28	few	TRBJ2-7	TGTGCCAGCAGACTGGGACAGGCCTCCTACGAGCAGTACTTC	CASRLGQASYEQYF
TRBD1	TRBV7-2	few	TRBJ1-4	TGTGCCAGCAGGAAGGGGACAGAAGACGAAAAACTGTTTTTT	CASRKGTEDEKLFF
-	TRBV5-8	-	TRBJ1-5	TGTGCCAGCAGCTTTACGAGAGGCAATCAGCCCCAGCATTTT	CASSFTRGNQPQHF
-	TRBV7-2	-	TRBJ1-2	TGTGCCAGCAGCTTAGGGGAGGGCCTCTATGGCTACACCTTC	CASSLGEGLYGYTF
-	TRBV28	-	TRBJ2-4	TGTGCCAGCAGATCCCCCCAGGGGTCATACGTGCAGTACTTC	CASRSPQGSYVQYF